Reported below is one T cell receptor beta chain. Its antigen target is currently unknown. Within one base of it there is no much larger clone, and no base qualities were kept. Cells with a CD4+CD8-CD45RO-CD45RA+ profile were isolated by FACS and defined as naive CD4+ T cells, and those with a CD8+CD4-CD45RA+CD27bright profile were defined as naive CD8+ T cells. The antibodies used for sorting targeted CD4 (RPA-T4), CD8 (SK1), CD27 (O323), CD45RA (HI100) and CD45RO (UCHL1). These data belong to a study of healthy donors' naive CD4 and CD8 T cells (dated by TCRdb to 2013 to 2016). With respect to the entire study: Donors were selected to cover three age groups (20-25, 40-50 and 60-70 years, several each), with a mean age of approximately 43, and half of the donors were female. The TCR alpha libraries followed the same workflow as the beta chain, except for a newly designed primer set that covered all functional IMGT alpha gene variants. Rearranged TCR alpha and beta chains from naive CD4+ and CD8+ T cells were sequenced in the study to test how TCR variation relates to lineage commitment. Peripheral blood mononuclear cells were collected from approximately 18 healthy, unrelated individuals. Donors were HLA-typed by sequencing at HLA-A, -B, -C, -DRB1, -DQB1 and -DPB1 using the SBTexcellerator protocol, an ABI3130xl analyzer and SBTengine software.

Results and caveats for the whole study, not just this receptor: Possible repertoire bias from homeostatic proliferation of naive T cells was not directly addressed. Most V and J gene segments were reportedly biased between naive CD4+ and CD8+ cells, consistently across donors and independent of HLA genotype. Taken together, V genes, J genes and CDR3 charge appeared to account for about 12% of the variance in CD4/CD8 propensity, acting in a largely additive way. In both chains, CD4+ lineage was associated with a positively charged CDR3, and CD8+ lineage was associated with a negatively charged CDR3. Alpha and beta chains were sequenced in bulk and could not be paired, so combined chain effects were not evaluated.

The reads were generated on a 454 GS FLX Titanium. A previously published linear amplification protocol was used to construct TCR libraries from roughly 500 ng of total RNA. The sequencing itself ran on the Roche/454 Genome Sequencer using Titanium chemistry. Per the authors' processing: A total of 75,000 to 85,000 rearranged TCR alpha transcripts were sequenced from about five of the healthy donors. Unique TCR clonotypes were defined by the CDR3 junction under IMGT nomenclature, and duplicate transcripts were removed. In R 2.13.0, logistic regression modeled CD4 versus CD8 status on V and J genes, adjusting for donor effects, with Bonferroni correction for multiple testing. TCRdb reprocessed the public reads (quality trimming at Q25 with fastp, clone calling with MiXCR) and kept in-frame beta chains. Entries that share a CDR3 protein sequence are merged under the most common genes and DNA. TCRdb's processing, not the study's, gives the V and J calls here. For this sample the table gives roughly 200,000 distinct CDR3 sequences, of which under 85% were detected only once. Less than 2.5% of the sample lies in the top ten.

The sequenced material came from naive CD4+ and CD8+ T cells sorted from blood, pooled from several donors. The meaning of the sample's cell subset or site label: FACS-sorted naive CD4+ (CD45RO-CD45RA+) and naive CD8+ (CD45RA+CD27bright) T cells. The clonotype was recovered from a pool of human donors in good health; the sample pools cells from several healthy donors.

Here the CDR3 is given as CASTLGLGGFGDTQYF. The nucleotide sequence reads as follows: TGTGCCAGCACCTTGGGTCTAGGAGGGTTTGGAGATACGCAGTATTTT. Recombination connected TRBV12-3 or TRBV12-4 to TRBJ2-3, with a weak D call of TRBD2 (6 bases match). Its CDR3 holds 16 amino acids, cysteine through phenylalanine. The entry retains the CDR3 DNA only, 48 bases that are in frame from base 1. V is clipped by 7 bases and J by 5 bases, and the sequence between their germline boundaries is 22 bases long.